The TCR beta chain under discussion was sequenced for a study of T cell repertoires in aging, cancer and after chemotherapy (dated by TCRdb to about 2019). The study in broad terms: Donors spanned six age groups from 30 or younger to 70 or older, with at least three individuals per group. In the solid tumor group, paired pre- and post-chemotherapy samples were obtained from brain tumor (glioblastoma) patients receiving temozolomide-based therapy. The cohort comprised around 210 cancer patients, 94 with hematological and 110 to 130 with solid cancers, plus 95 healthy donors as a reference group. Roughly 8.8 million TCR reads were contained in the full dataset. To examine immunoaging and T cell reconstitution after chemotherapy, the study profiled TCR beta repertoires in peripheral blood from healthy donors and cancer patients. What the research found in general, with its limitations: It was noted by the authors that conclusions about immunological memory after chemotherapy cannot be drawn from the repertoire data. Compared with age-matched healthy donors, untreated patients with hematological or solid cancers had significantly lower TCR diversity and higher clonality in blood. An increase in median generation probability over the chemotherapy interval was observed in both cancer cohorts, suggesting that the repertoire was reconstituted through rebound thymic output. In healthy donors, the drop in TCR diversity with age came mainly from a loss of richness, whereas in cancer patients a loss of evenness also played a part.

Rearranged TRB sequences spanning V, D and J segments were amplified in a multiplex touch-down PCR with a mixed TRB-A/B primer pool. Illumina adapters and sample indices were attached to the amplicons in two consecutive PCR reactions using Phusion HS II polymerase. Amplicons were gel-purified with the NucleoSpin Gel and PCR Clean-up kit, then checked with Qubit and an Agilent 2100 Bioanalyzer. Sequencing of libraries was carried out on an Illumina MiSeq in 600-cycle, single-indexed, paired-end runs. On the study's bioinformatics: Processing of the TRB sequences was carried out with MiXCR versions 2.12 and 3.0.5. Each unique CDR3 nucleotide sequence was treated as one clone, and only productive sequences with two or more reads were kept. Repertoire metrics included Shannon diversity, evenness, clonality (one minus evenness), and alpha-parameterized diversity profiles from alpha 0 to 5. The IGoR algorithm was used to compute generation probabilities of clones in paired pre- and post-chemotherapy samples. The raw public data were reprocessed by TCRdb itself: fastp quality trimming at Q25, MiXCR clonotype calling, in-frame beta chains only. Duplicate CDR3 protein sequences are folded into a single record with the most common DNA and genes. These V and J calls are TCRdb output, not the study's own analysis. A total of 1,500 or so distinct CDR3 sequences appear in this sample, 21% of them only once. Jointly, the top ten make up approximately 40% of the sample.

Genomic DNA extracted from peripheral blood, rather than sorted cells or RNA, was used as the source for amplification of TCR beta rearrangements. This clonotype is medium-sized (0.01 to 0.1%) in terms of sample share. Its antigen is unknown. No base quality information exists; no much larger clone differs at one position. The clonotype was recovered from a human donor with a solid tumor. The sample consisted of blood.

This receptor carries the CDR3 CASSLERNEQFF. The DNA is TGTGCCAGCAGCTTAGAAAGAAATGAGCAGTTCTTC. The chain joins TRBV7-2 to TRBJ2-1; no D gene call is confident. The germline V gene sets CDR1 to SGHTA and CDR2 to FQGNSA. The cysteine opens and the phenylalanine closes a CDR3 of 12 amino acids. The kept DNA is CDR3 alone, 36 bases in frame from the first base. V is cut by 1 base and J by 7 bases, and the space between the germline ends is 5 bases.